The clone carrying this T cell receptor (beta chain) was seen only a few times. The antigen is undetermined. There were healthy Caucasian individuals from Russia, aged 6 to 90, serving as donors. The source of the sample is a study of blood T cells in healthy people across ages. Study-wide context: Through template switching, about one barcoded beta molecule was captured per two T cells, as measured in model experiments. Notes on the study in general: Strong correlation linked observed beta diversity and percent naive T cells.

V was cut by 4 bases and J by 6 bases, with 18 bases left in between. This CDR3 contains 15 residues. The germline gives CDR1 SGHRS, CDR2 YFSETQ. Alongside a J-beta primer mix, a sample-barcoded 5' primer served in a second PCR lasting about 6 to 11 cycles. Tags on each cDNA molecule came from a template-switch adaptor with 12 random nucleotides. TCRdb reanalysed the 5' RACE reads using MiXCR and keeps one entry per CDR3 protein. The repertoire holds around 900,000 distinct CDR3 sequences, with just over 50% as singletons. The sample consisted of blood. This clonotype was obtained from a woman aged 60 to 75 in good health. The chain links TRBV5-1 to TRBJ2-3; either TRBD1 or TRBD2 may supply D (5 bases each). In nucleotides, the CDR3 is TGCGCCAGCAGCGACCGTGTTGGGGGAAAGGATACGCAGTATTTT. This encodes CASSDRVGGKDTQYF.